Below, one T cell receptor (beta chain) is given with its context. Its antigen is not identified. Generated by immunoSEQ multiplex PCR, the TCRdb table keeps only in-frame clones and is missing some. There are 200,000 to 300,000 clones in the sample; about 86% occur only once, and roughly 1.2% lies in the top ten. CDR3 length: 13 amino acids. V dropped 0 bases and J dropped 3 bases, with 8 bases sitting between them. Germline lookup yields CDR1 GTSNPN and CDR2 SVGIG (reference sequence). The data were taken from a study of cytomegalovirus exposure and HLA in healthy donors. Study details: The 120 or so validation repertoires, a later analysis reported, used the same platform as the 666 first-cohort repertoires. Whole-study findings and limits: Cytomegalovirus-associated TCR beta chains were listed, numbering under 200. Confirmation was obtained in vitro that three CMV-associated chains are specific for CMV antigens.

An approximately 130-subject validation cohort, separate from the 666-subject first cohort, supplied the donors. The TCR was taken from a woman between 25 and 40 years old in good health and CMV-seropositive. Input material: PBMCs. V and J are TRBV30 and TRBJ1-1; D is unresolved. CDR3 DNA: TGTGCCTGGAGTGTTCGCGAGGACACTGAAGCTTTCTTT. It is translated as CAWSVREDTEAFF.